The 19 T cell receptor beta chains below come from one sample, sequenced in a study of T cells in Graves' hyperthyroidism and ophthalmopathy. RNA transcripts provided the source from which TCR beta CDR3 regions were amplified. The TCR CDR3 was amplified in a first-round RT-PCR using the HTBI primer set. In TCRdb, the multiplex PCR reads were re-called with MiXCR into one record per CDR3 protein. The sample includes roughly 570,000 distinct CDR3 sequences, approximately 14% of them seen just once. Specimen: blood. Receptor source: a woman aged 25 to 39 with Graves' hyperthyroidism.

This clonotype was observed many times. This sequence joins TRBV7-9 and TRBJ2-1; 13 bases match TRBD2. This CDR3 region has 16 residues. Germline assignment: CDR1 SEHNR and CDR2 FQNEAQ (reference sequence). The junction had 8 bases not matched to a gene; V was cut back by 4 bases and J by 8 bases. CDR3 coding DNA: TGTGCCAGCAGCTCCGGGGGGACTAGCGGGACGGATGAGCAGTTCTTC. Its translation: CASSSGGTSGTDEQFF. The variable domain in full, completed from reference TRBV7-9 and TRBJ2-1, reads DTGVSQNPRHKITKRGQNVTFRCDPISEHNRLYWYRQTLGQGPEFLTYFQNEAQLEKSRLLSDRFSAERPKGSFSTLEIQRTEQGDSAMYLCASSSGGTSGTDEQFFGPGTRLTVL.

The table lists this clonotype with many counts. This chain links TRBV10-3 with TRBJ2-3; D is undetermined. Trimming removed 10 bases at V and 6 bases at J, with 20 bases between. Germline loops: CDR1 ENHRY, CDR2 SYGVKD. The CDR3 loop spans 14 amino acids. The CDR3 DNA reads as TGTGCCACCGTTTTGGGGTTTCGTGACGATACGCAGTATTTT. Translation gives CATVLGFRDDTQYF.

The J gene is TRBJ2-2, the V gene TRBV6-2 or TRBV6-3; weak D call: TRBD1 (5 bases). The CDR3 runs to 16 residues. Trimming left V 5 bases short and J 4 bases short, with 17 bases between. Germline-derived CDR1 and CDR2 are MNHEY and SVGEGT. The CDR3 loop is CASSPAFLTGTGELFF. For the CDR3, the DNA is TGTGCCAGCAGTCCCGCTTTTCTCACAGGCACCGGGGAGCTGTTTTTT.

This clonotype was observed a few times. The chain carries TRBV20-1 and TRBJ1-5, with D possibly matching TRBD1 (5 bases). Trimming shortened V by 5 bases and J by 4 bases, and 12 bases separated the two germline ends. CDR1 is DFQATT, CDR2 SNEGSKA, per germline (reference sequence). There are 13 residues in the CDR3. The CDR3 is CSAGMGGNQPQHF. Written as DNA, the CDR3 is TGCAGTGCTGGGATGGGGGGTAATCAGCCCCAGCATTTT.

CDR3 region: CASSYGSGRDPNIQYF. DNA for the CDR3: TGTGCCAGCAGCTACGGAAGCGGGAGGGATCCAAACATTCAGTACTTC. The chain links TRBV7-2 to TRBJ2-4, with TRBD2 matching 10 bases. Germline-derived CDR1 and CDR2 are SGHTA and FQGNSA. With 4 bases clipped from V and 6 bases from J, the junction kept 9 bases outside the gene matches. CDR3 length: 16 residues.

The rearrangement uses TRBV6-5 and TRBJ2-7; 11 nucleotides align to TRBD2. Germline values: CDR1 MNHEY, CDR2 SVGAGI. The CDR3 spans 18 residues. Trimming took 0 bases from V and 2 from J; bases not matched to a gene: 9. DNA of the CDR3: TGTGCCAGCAGTTACTCGACTCCGACTAGCGGGGCAGCCTACGAGCAGTACTTC. Protein: CASSYSTPTSGAAYEQYF.

The J gene is TRBJ2-1, the V gene TRBV15, with 9 bases matching TRBD2. Trimming removed 2 bases from V and 3 bases from J; junction bases left unmatched: 5. Germline CDR1 LNHNV, CDR2 YYDKDF (reference sequence). This CDR3 is built from 16 residues. CDR3 in amino acids: CATSRQAGGIYNEQFF. CDR3 bases: TGTGCCACCAGCAGACAAGCGGGAGGTATCTACAATGAGCAGTTCTTC. Full variable domain (remainder filled in from reference TRBV15 and TRBJ2-1): DAMVIQNPRYQVTQFGKPVTLSCSQTLNHNVMYWYQQKSSQAPKLLFHYYDKDFNNEADTPDNFQSRRPNTSFCFLDIRSPGLGDTAMYLCATSRQAGGIYNEQFFGPGTRLTVL.

The V gene is TRBV10-1, the J gene TRBJ2-2; D unresolved. The V end lost 0 bases, the J end lost 3 bases, and 8 bases lay between the germline ends. Germline V gene sequence: CDR1 WNHNN, CDR2 SYGVQD (reference sequence). This CDR3 region has 15 residues. CDR3 nucleotide sequence: TGCGCCAGCAGTGAGTCGAACAGAGACACCGGGGAGCTGTTTTTT. Its protein is CASSESNRDTGELFF.

This clonotype occurred many times. V and J are TRBV7-6 and TRBJ1-2, with TRBD1 as a possible D gene (5 bases). Germline CDR1 SGHVS, CDR2 FNYEAQ. V lost 1 base to trimming and J lost 7 bases, with 13 bases between them. The CDR3 sequence is 14 residues long. CDR3 loop: CASSLDRGILGYTF. CDR3 DNA: TGTGCCAGCAGCTTAGATCGGGGGATCCTTGGCTACACCTTC. Drawing the rest from reference TRBV7-6 and TRBJ1-2, the complete variable domain is GAGVSQSPRYKVTKRGQDVALRCDPISGHVSLYWYRQALGQGPEFLTYFNYEAQQDKSGLPNDRFSAERPEGSISTLTIQRTEQRDSAMYRCASSLDRGILGYTFGSGTRLTVV.

The CDR3 protein is CASSVSVGTGELFF. CDR3 bases: TGTGCCAGCAGCGTATCCGTGGGCACCGGGGAGCTGTTTTTT. The rearrangement uses TRBV9 and TRBJ2-2, with D uncertain. This CDR3 region has 14 residues. Trimming removed 1 base at V and 4 bases at J, with 8 bases between. The germline V gene has CDR1 SGDLS and CDR2 YYNGEE.

About this clonotype: This may be a read error: a much more frequent sequence differs by one nucleotide. V usage is TRBV5-1 and J usage is TRBJ1-2, with D uncertain. The CDR3 is 15 residues long. CDR1 is SGHRS and CDR2 is YFSETQ in the germline V gene. The CDR3 region has the DNA TGTGCCAGCAGCACGACTGCGGGGTTTGTGTATGGCTACACCTTC. As protein: CASSTTAGFVYGYTF.

The sample holds many counts of this clonotype. The gene calls are TRBV20-1 and TRBJ2-7, with 8 bases identical to TRBD2. Germline-derived CDR1 and CDR2 are DFQATT and SNEGSKA (reference sequence). CDR3 size: 12 residues. Trimming cost V 6 bases and J 6 bases; bases outside gene matches: 7. The CDR3 nucleotides read TGCAGTGCGGGGGGGCGGGAGGTCGAGCAGTACTTC. This codes for CSAGGREVEQYF.

This clonotype was seen repeatedly, ten times or more. The CDR3 nucleotides read TGTGCCAGCAGTTTAAGTCTAGCGGGAGGAGAGACCCAGTACTTC. The encoded protein is CASSLSLAGGETQYF. The V call is TRBV28, the J call TRBJ2-5, with 11 bases matching TRBD2. The CDR3 is made up of 15 amino acids. Trimming took 2 bases from V and 4 from J; bases not matched to a gene: 3. CDR1 MDHEN and CDR2 SYDVKM come from the germline V gene. The full variable domain, completed using reference TRBV28 and TRBJ2-5, is DVKVTQSSRYLVKRTGEKVFLECVQDMDHENMFWYRQDPGLGLRLIYFSYDVKMKEKGDIPEGYSVSREKKERFSLILESASTNQTSMYLCASSLSLAGGETQYFGPGTRLLVL.

This clonotype was counted ten times or more. This chain uses TRBV27 with TRBJ2-7, with 10 nucleotides matching TRBD2. CDR1 and CDR2 (germline): MNHEY, SMNVEV (reference sequence). Trimming took 7 bases from V and 6 from J; bases not matched to a gene: 21. The CDR3 sequence is 18 residues long. The CDR3 here is CASKLRVGGASGSGEQYF. The CDR3 nucleotides are TGTGCCAGCAAACTGCGCGTTGGAGGGGCTAGCGGGAGTGGCGAGCAGTACTTC.

This clonotype was counted at least ten times. The chain carries TRBV20-1 and TRBJ2-1; 9 positions match TRBD2. The CDR3 loop spans 15 amino acids. V lost 6 bases to trimming and J lost 0 bases; unmatched junction nucleotides: 6. Germline CDR1 and CDR2: DFQATT and SNEGSKA (reference sequence). The DNA for the CDR3 is TGCAGTGCGTACGCAGCGGGAGGCTCCTACAATGAGCAGTTCTTC. Translated, it gives CSAYAAGGSYNEQFF.

This clonotype was seen at least ten times. V is TRBV12-3 or TRBV12-4 and J is TRBJ2-7, with TRBD2 matching over 10 bases. Losses at the gene ends were 7 bases for V and 7 bases for J; bases not matched to a gene: 10. The CDR3 is made up of 14 amino acids. CDR3 in amino acids: CASTISGTSVEQYF. CDR3 nucleotide sequence: TGTGCCAGCACCATCTCCGGGACTAGCGTTGAGCAGTACTTC.

In this sample, this clonotype turned up many times. This chain connects TRBV5-1 to TRBJ2-3, with D possibly TRBD1 on 8 matching bases. Germline V CDR1 and CDR2: SGHRS, YFSETQ. The germline V and J ends were trimmed by 3 bases and 3 bases, with 17 bases remaining between them. The CDR3 is 16 residues long. In nucleotides, the CDR3 is TGCGCCAGCAGCTCCAATGACAGGGGAGGGACAGATACGCAGTATTTT. It is translated as CASSSNDRGGTDTQYF.

There are a few counts of this clonotype. Here the CDR3 reads CASRGIGTEAFF. The CDR3 DNA follows: TGTGCCAGCAGGGGAATTGGCACTGAAGCTTTCTTT. The V call is TRBV6-1, the J call TRBJ1-1; no firm D call. With 6 bases removed from V and 4 bases from J, the gap between germline ends came to 9 bases. The V gene's germline CDR1 is MNHNS and CDR2 SASEGT. The CDR3 is made up of 12 amino acids.

This sequence joins TRBV19 and TRBJ1-2; D ambiguous. CDR1 LNHDA and CDR2 SQIVND come from the germline V gene (reference sequence). CDR3 size: 13 residues. V lost 3 bases and J 8 bases, leaving 13 bases between the germline ends. CDR3 sequence: CASSIRGFGGYTF. For the CDR3, the DNA is TGTGCCAGTAGTATCCGGGGATTCGGAGGCTACACCTTC.